This passage covers 3 T cell receptor beta chains from one sample sequenced in a study of cytotoxic CD8 clonotypes in ibrutinib-treated CLL. Method: immunoSEQ multiplex PCR; TCRdb's copy keeps in-frame clones and lacks some. The sample contains 130,000 to 150,000 clones, more than 85% of which appear only once. The source was PBMCs, collected after 12 months of ibrutinib treatment. These receptors all stem from a human donor with chronic lymphocytic leukemia.

This chain links TRBV7-8 with TRBJ2-3; TRBD2 matches at 14 bases. The V gene end was trimmed by 6 bases and the J gene end by 2 bases; junction bases not matched to a gene: 4. Germline assignment: CDR1 SGHVS and CDR2 FQNEAQ. This CDR3 contains 16 residues. CDR3 protein: CASRVGLAGVTDTQYF. In DNA, the CDR3 is TGTGCCAGCAGGGTGGGACTAGCGGGAGTCACAGATACGCAGTATTTT.

This rearrangement joins TRBV28 to TRBJ2-1, with 16 nucleotides matching TRBD2. After removal of 4 bases from V and 7 bases from J, the junction contained 16 bases not matched to a gene. This CDR3 has 20 residues. CDR1 and CDR2 from the germline V gene are MDHEN and SYDVKM. The CDR3 loop reads CASSSVVGLAGGGLRNEQFF. The DNA of the CDR3 is TGTGCCAGCAGTTCAGTAGTGGGACTAGCGGGAGGGGGGCTGAGAAATGAGCAGTTCTTC.

This rearrangement joins TRBV11-3 to TRBJ1-1; weak D call: TRBD1 (5 bases). The V end lost 5 bases, the J end lost 4 bases, and 11 bases lay between the germline ends. The CDR3 consists of 13 residues. CDR1 and CDR2 from the germline V gene are SGHNT and YENEEA. This CDR3 reads CASSPQGFTEAFF. CDR3 DNA: TGTGCCAGCAGCCCCCAGGGCTTCACTGAAGCTTTCTTT.